The clone carrying this T cell receptor beta chain appeared many times. Antigen unknown. V shed 6 bases and J shed 0 bases, with 11 bases lying between them. The CDR3 is 14 residues long. Amplification targeted the TCR beta CDR3 regions, with RNA transcripts as the source material. RT-PCR in the first round used HTBI primers; a second-round multiplex PCR followed. TCRdb recomputed calls from the multiplex PCR reads with MiXCR, one row per CDR3 protein. There are 300,000 to 500,000 distinct CDR3 sequences in the sample; over 15% occur only once, and roughly 7% lies in the top ten. Ineligible for inclusion were patients with other autoimmune diseases, uncontrolled infections, pregnancy or lactation. Someone took the PBMCs out of around 10 ml of fresh peripheral blood. These data are taken from a study of Graves' ophthalmopathy and Graves' hyperthyroidism. Broader study findings: The model predicted ophthalmopathy progression with more than 70% sensitivity and around 72% specificity.

The receptor's source is a woman younger than 35 with stable Graves' hyperthyroidism. The chain links TRBV12-3 or TRBV12-4 to TRBJ1-2; the D is unclear. Sequencing input: peripheral blood. CDR3 nucleotide sequence: TGTGCCAGCAGCGTCGGTAGTGCTAACTATGGCTACACCTTC. It translates to CASSVGSANYGYTF.